This entry lists 22 T cell receptor beta chains sequenced from one sample in a study of neurological immune-mediated disorders. MiXCR, run by TCRdb on the 5' RACE reads, gives a single entry per CDR3 protein. The sample includes over 45,000 distinct CDR3 sequences, about 25% of them seen just once. Sequenced: PBMCs. These receptors all come from a woman between 70 and 85 years old in good health.

This clonotype was counted ten times or more. V gene TRBV4-1 combines with J gene TRBJ2-5, with unresolved D. Trimming removed 1 base at V and 5 bases at J, with 14 bases between. CDR1 MGHRA and CDR2 YSYEKL come from the germline V gene. CDR3 length: 15 amino acids. CDR3 loop: CASSQARSRFETQYF. For the CDR3, the DNA is TGCGCCAGCAGCCAAGCACGTTCCAGGTTCGAGACCCAGTACTTC.

This clonotype was counted ten times or more. This chain links TRBV5-5 with TRBJ2-7; 7 bases agree with TRBD1. The germline V gene encodes CDR1 SGHKS and CDR2 YYEKEE (reference sequence). This CDR3 has 15 amino acids. After removal of 0 bases from V and 2 bases from J, the junction contained 5 bases not matched to a gene. CDR3 region: CASSLAATGTYEQYF. The CDR3 region has the DNA TGTGCCAGCAGCTTGGCCGCGACAGGGACCTACGAGCAGTACTTC.

This clonotype was counted ten times or more. The V call is TRBV6-2 or TRBV6-3, the J call TRBJ2-4, with 7 bases fitting TRBD2. CDR3 size: 14 residues. Germline lookup yields CDR1 MNHEY and CDR2 SVGEGT. V trimming: 10 bases; J trimming: 0 bases; junction bases outside the gene matches: 6. The CDR3 nucleotides read TGTGCCACCCTAGCGGAGTTAGCCAAAAACATTCAGTACTTC. Residues: CATLAELAKNIQYF.

This chain joins TRBV6-5 and TRBJ2-3, with D unclear. Trimming left V 9 bases short and J 4 bases short, with 8 bases between. In germline, CDR1 is MNHEY, CDR2 SVGAGI. The CDR3 runs to 11 residues. CDR3 coding DNA: TGTGCCAGTCATGACCCAGATACGCAGTATTTT. Translation gives CASHDPDTQYF.

This clonotype was detected ten times or more. V and J are TRBV5-1 and TRBJ2-1; 7 positions match TRBD1. The germline gives CDR1 SGHRS, CDR2 YFSETQ. J lost 14 bases, V lost 0 bases, and 8 bases had no gene match. The CDR3 extends over 13 amino acids. CDR3 nucleotide sequence: TGCGCCAGCAGCTTGGTAGGGGGCAAAGGGGAGTTCTTC. This encodes CASSLVGGKGEFF.

The chain uses TRBV4-1 and TRBJ2-5; D not resolved. Germline CDR1 and CDR2: MGHRA and YSYEKL. The V and J ends lost 4 bases and 7 bases respectively, with 25 bases between them. CDR3 length equals 17 residues. CDR3 protein: CASSLLTENSPTGTQYF. The CDR3 DNA reads as TGCGCCAGCAGCCTTCTCACCGAGAATAGCCCCACGGGGACCCAGTACTTC.

This clonotype was counted ten times or more. The chain couples TRBV4-1 to TRBJ2-3; TRBD2 matches 9 bases. Looked up from germline, CDR1 is MGHRA and CDR2 is YSYEKL. The V and J ends lost 3 bases and 6 bases, in that order; junction bases with no gene match: 13. This CDR3 comprises 17 residues. The CDR3, as DNA: TGCGCCAGCAGCCAGCGGACTAGCGAGGTTTTCGTGGATACGCAGTATTTT. It encodes CASSQRTSEVFVDTQYF.

Ten or more counts support this clonotype. The CDR3: CASSVDAYNEQFF. Here the CDR3 DNA reads TGTGCCAGCAGCGTAGATGCATACAATGAGCAGTTCTTC. J is TRBJ2-1 and V is TRBV9; no reliable D call. V lost 0 bases and J 4 bases, leaving 5 bases between the germline ends. The CDR3 is 13 amino acids. The germline gives CDR1 SGDLS, CDR2 YYNGEE.

This clonotype has at least ten counts. V usage is TRBV4-1 and J usage is TRBJ2-2; D gene unclear. V was clipped by 3 bases and J by 0 bases, with 8 bases between them. Per germline, CDR1 MGHRA and CDR2 YSYEKL. The CDR3 has 15 amino acids. The CDR3 region has the DNA TGCGCCAGCAGCCACCTGGGCGCGAACACCGGGGAGCTGTTTTTT. Its translation: CASSHLGANTGELFF.

The chain has TRBV2 and TRBJ1-6; the D gene is possibly TRBD1 (5 bases). CDR3 length equals 13 residues. Trimming took off 2 bases at V and 7 bases at J, with 6 bases between the two ends. The germline V gene has CDR1 SNHLY and CDR2 FYNNEI. The CDR3 region has the DNA TGTGCCAGCAGTGAACAGGGAAATTCACCCCTCCACTTT. Translation gives CASSEQGNSPLHF.

The sample holds many counts of this clonotype. The chain links TRBV29-1 to TRBJ2-5; 8 nucleotides line up with TRBD1. CDR3 length equals 12 residues. Trimming at V came to 4 bases and at J to 4 bases, leaving 2 bases not matched to a gene. Germline CDR1 reads SQVTM; CDR2 reads ANQGSEA. CDR3 sequence (DNA): TGCAGCGTTGGACAGGGGCGAGAGACCCAGTACTTC. Amino acid sequence: CSVGQGRETQYF.

This clonotype was seen at least ten times. The chain carries TRBV10-3 and TRBJ2-1; D possibly corresponds to TRBD2 (5 bases). The CDR3 sequence is 15 residues long. Germline V gene lookup returns CDR1 ENHRY and CDR2 SYGVKD. The V end lost 3 bases, the J end lost 7 bases, and 16 bases lay between the germline ends. This CDR3 is CAISDEGRVRNEQFF. The CDR3 bases are TGTGCCATCAGTGACGAAGGGCGGGTCCGGAATGAGCAGTTCTTC.

This clonotype showed up just once. A single base separates this from a much larger clone, so it may be a read error. The chain carries TRBV29-1 and TRBJ2-3; D possibly corresponds to TRBD1 (6 bases). This CDR3 is built from 14 residues. Germline values: CDR1 SQVTM, CDR2 ANQGSEA. Deletions cut 8 bases from V and 5 bases from J, with 20 bases between. The CDR3 sequence: CSFCSGEGIDTQYF. Written as DNA, the CDR3 is TGCAGCTTTTGTTCAGGGGAAGGAATAGATACGCAGTATTTT.

The rearrangement uses TRBV2 and TRBJ1-5, with 7 bases fitting TRBD1. This CDR3 is built from 14 residues. Trimming cost V 4 bases and J 6 bases; bases outside gene matches: 6. CDR1 is SNHLY and CDR2 is FYNNEI in the germline V gene. As DNA, the CDR3 is TGTGCCAGCAGTGCGGAGGGGGCGCGTCAGCCCCAGCATTTT. Its translation is CASSAEGARQPQHF.

The chain is built from TRBV4-1 and TRBJ2-1; weak D call: TRBD2 (5 bases). Germline CDR1 and CDR2: MGHRA and YSYEKL. V was trimmed by 1 base and J by 7 bases, leaving 14 bases between them. The CDR3 is made up of 15 amino acids. The CDR3 is CASSQVLAGRNEQFF. The CDR3 nucleotides are TGCGCCAGCAGCCAAGTCCTAGCTGGTCGTAATGAGCAGTTCTTC.

This chain connects TRBV7-2 to TRBJ2-1; D unclear. Germline CDR1 reads SGHTA; CDR2 reads FQGNSA. Trimming pared 1 base from V and 8 bases from J, leaving 15 bases between. CDR3 length equals 15 residues. For the CDR3, the DNA is TGTGCCAGCAGCTTAGGGCAGGATATCCTCCATGAGCAGTTCTTC. Translated, it gives CASSLGQDILHEQFF. Drawing the rest from reference TRBV7-2 and TRBJ2-1, the complete variable domain is GAGVSQSPSNKVTEKGKDVELRCDPISGHTALYWYRQSLGQGLEFLIYFQGNSAPDKSGLPSDRFSAERTGGSVSTLTIQRTQQEDSAVYLCASSLGQDILHEQFFGPGTRLTVL.

V usage is TRBV7-9 and J usage is TRBJ1-1; 11 positions match TRBD1. V lost 5 bases and J lost 0; bases outside the gene matches: 8. Looked up from germline, CDR1 is SEHNR and CDR2 is FQNEAQ (reference sequence). CDR3 length: 17 amino acids. CDR3 protein: CASSRDRGVSMNTEAFF. For the CDR3, the DNA is TGTGCCAGCAGCCGGGACAGGGGGGTAAGCATGAACACTGAAGCTTTCTTT.

This chain connects TRBV20-1 to TRBJ2-6; no clear D gene. The CDR3 is 14 residues long. From germline, CDR1 is DFQATT and CDR2 SNEGSKA (reference sequence). Trimming shortened V by 3 bases and J by 0 bases, and 6 bases separated the two germline ends. CDR3 DNA: TGCAGTGCTAGGTCCCACTCTGGGGCCAACGTCCTGACTTTC. Residues: CSARSHSGANVLTF.

Many counts were recorded for this clonotype. J is TRBJ1-4 and V is TRBV7-2; D not resolved. The CDR3 is 12 amino acids. Germline assignment: CDR1 SGHTA and CDR2 FQGNSA. Trimming shortened V by 8 bases and J by 3 bases, and 7 bases separated the two germline ends. The chain's CDR3 is CASGEANEKLFF. The DNA of the CDR3 is TGTGCCAGCGGGGAGGCTAATGAAAAACTGTTTTTT.

The gene calls are TRBV7-2 and TRBJ1-3; maybe TRBD1 (6 bases). V lost 5 bases to trimming and J lost 0 bases, with 14 bases between them. Germline V gene lookup returns CDR1 SGHTA and CDR2 FQGNSA. This CDR3 is built from 16 residues. CDR3 region: CASSLNRASSGNTIYF. The CDR3 bases are TGTGCCAGCAGCCTGAACAGGGCTAGCTCTGGAAACACCATATATTTT.

This clonotype was found many times. V usage is TRBV20-1 and J usage is TRBJ1-2; TRBD1 matches at 9 bases. The CDR3 has 11 amino acids. Germline CDR1 and CDR2: DFQATT and SNEGSKA (reference sequence). With V trimmed by 6 bases and J by 5 bases, 1 base remained unmatched. The CDR3, as DNA: TGCAGTGCGGGGACAGGGTATGGCTACACCTTC. Amino acids: CSAGTGYGYTF.

This clonotype was picked up many times. The chain joins TRBV5-1 to TRBJ1-4; D may be TRBD1 (5 bases). The V gene lost 0 bases and the J gene lost 12 bases, with 15 bases spanning the gap. Germline V CDR1 and CDR2: SGHRS, YFSETQ. This CDR3 region has 14 residues. The CDR3 reads CASSLGWGDTQLFF. CDR3 nucleotides: TGCGCCAGCAGCTTGGGTTGGGGCGACACTCAACTGTTTTTT.